This T cell receptor beta chain originates from a study of CD8 T cells in Susac syndrome. RNA was extracted with the RNeasy kit, and a quantity of roughly 0.45 to 1 ug was reverse transcribed using random hexamers. Amplification of TCR beta CDR3 was carried out by immunoSEQ multiplex PCR, which covered 54 Vbeta and 13 Jbeta segments. TCRdb reprocessed the immunoSEQ multiplex PCR reads via MiXCR and lists one record per CDR3 protein. The repertoire holds more than 200,000 distinct CDR3 sequences, with around 93% as singletons. Through negative isolation, CD4+ and CD8+ T cells were obtained, while TEMRA cells were enriched using FACS. V was pared by 7 bases and J by 1 base, with 14 bases between. The CDR3 is 15 amino acids. Germline loops: CDR1 MNHNS, CDR2 SASEGT.

The sequence was obtained from a human donor with multiple sclerosis. The chain is built from TRBV6-1 and TRBJ1-5; D gene unclear. Sequences were obtained from CD4+ T cells from PBMCs. CDR3 in DNA: TGTGCCAGCACCCTCATCCTGGGGAGCAATCAGCCCCAGCATTTT. Its translation is CASTLILGSNQPQHF.